This entry is about one T cell receptor (beta chain). Germline trimming cut 2 bases from V and 4 bases from J; bases unmatched to any gene: 7. The CDR3 length is 15 residues. In germline, CDR1 is SGHNT, CDR2 YYREEE (reference sequence). This specimen belongs to a study of OX40 agonist ivuxolimab in advanced cancers. The repertoire was sequenced with immunoSEQ multiplex PCR; TCRdb's copy has only in-frame clones and lacks some. The sample comprises about 23,000 clones, around 84% of which are singletons, and more than 11% rests with the top ten. The sample in question was CD4+ or CD8+ T cells sorted from blood, obtained in a trial of the OX40 agonist ivuxolimab. This TCR came from an adult with an advanced solid tumor such as melanoma, head and neck, liver or kidney cancer. This sequence joins TRBV5-4 and TRBJ2-3; 7 positions match TRBD2. The CDR3 coding sequence is TGTGCCAGCAGCTTAGCAAGCGGGGTCGCAGATACGCAGTATTTT. This translates into CASSLASGVADTQYF.